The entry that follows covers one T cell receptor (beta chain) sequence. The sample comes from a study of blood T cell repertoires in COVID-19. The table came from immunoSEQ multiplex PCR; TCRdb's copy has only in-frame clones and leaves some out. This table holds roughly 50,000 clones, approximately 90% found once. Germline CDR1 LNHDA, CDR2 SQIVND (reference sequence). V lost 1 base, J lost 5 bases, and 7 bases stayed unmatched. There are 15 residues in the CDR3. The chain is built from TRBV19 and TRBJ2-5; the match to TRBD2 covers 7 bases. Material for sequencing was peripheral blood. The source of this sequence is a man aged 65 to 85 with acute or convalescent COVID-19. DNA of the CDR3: TGTGCCAGTAGTATAGGGGCGGGAGATATCGAGACCCAGTACTTC. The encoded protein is CASSIGAGDIETQYF.